One sample yielded the 14 T cell receptor beta chains listed below, sequenced in a study of shared clonotypes between healthy human individuals. Terminally differentiated effector memory CD45RA+ cells were left out of the naive CD8 fraction, which was CD45RO-negative and positively selected for CCR7. The method was immunoSEQ multiplex PCR; TCRdb's version includes in-frame clones alone and lacks a portion of them. The sample records some 2 million clones, about 94% being singletons. The sample comprised naive CD8+ T cells sorted from blood. These receptors were obtained from a man aged 18 to 30 in good health.

The V and J genes are TRBV10-2 and TRBJ1-2, with 12 bases lining up with TRBD1. Trimming cost V 11 bases and J 2 bases; bases outside gene matches: 9. Germline assignment: CDR1 WSHSY and CDR2 SAAADI. The CDR3 length is 15 residues. The CDR3 DNA is TGCGCCTCTAGCCTGGGGACAGGGGGCAACTATGGCTACACCTTC. This gives the protein CASSLGTGGNYGYTF.

The chain employs TRBV27 and TRBJ2-3; unclear D gene. Per germline, CDR1 MNHEY and CDR2 SMNVEV (reference sequence). The CDR3 loop spans 12 amino acids. Trimming stripped 6 bases from V and 4 bases from J, with 8 bases between. The CDR3 sequence is CASSERPDTQYF. The CDR3, as DNA: TGTGCCAGCAGCGAGAGGCCAGATACGCAGTATTTT.

In its sample, this clone was seen a few times. This chain uses TRBV18 with TRBJ1-1; 7 nucleotides agree with TRBD1. The CDR3 consists of 14 residues. With 3 bases clipped from V and 5 bases from J, the junction kept 6 bases outside the gene matches. Germline loops: CDR1 KGHSH, CDR2 LQKENI. CDR3 nucleotide sequence: TGTGCCAGCTCACCCCGACAGGGTGGTACTGAAGCTTTCTTT. Protein: CASSPRQGGTEAFF.

This chain uses TRBV28 with TRBJ2-7, with D unresolved. Germline assignment: CDR1 MDHEN and CDR2 SYDVKM. The V and J ends lost 6 bases and 6 bases respectively, with 18 bases between them. The CDR3 has 14 residues. The CDR3 bases are TGTGCCAGCAGCCTATCCCGGGCCACTCTCGAGCAGTACTTC. Protein: CASSLSRATLEQYF.

J is TRBJ2-5 and V is TRBV21-1; the D call in the table, TRBD2, was not verified against the DNA. TRBV21-1 is a pseudogene segment. CDR3 size: 13 residues. CDR3 coding DNA: TGTGCCAGCGCGGTCAGCTTTCGGGAGACCCAGTACTTC. Its translation is CASAVSFRETQYF.

The V gene is TRBV28, the J gene TRBJ1-2; 7 bases fit TRBD1. With 7 bases clipped from V and 2 bases from J, the junction kept 7 bases outside the gene matches. The CDR3 sequence is 14 residues long. Germline lookup yields CDR1 MDHEN and CDR2 SYDVKM. The DNA of the CDR3 is TGTGCCAGCACCCTAGTAGGGGGCAACTATGGCTACACCTTC. Its protein is CASTLVGGNYGYTF.

Remarks on this clone: Other DNA sequences in the same sample also yield this CDR3. The chain couples TRBV5-4 to TRBJ2-7, with TRBD1 identical over 11 bases. Germline V gene lookup returns CDR1 SGHNT and CDR2 YYREEE (reference sequence). This CDR3 comprises 14 residues. The trim removed 2 bases at V and 4 bases at J, leaving 2 bases unmatched. The CDR3 DNA reads as TGTGCCAGCAGCTTAGGGACAGGGGGGTACGAGCAGTACTTC. As protein: CASSLGTGGYEQYF. Looking up the rest from reference TRBV5-4 and TRBJ2-7 gives the full variable domain: ETGVTQSPTHLIKTRGQQVTLRCSSQSGHNTVSWYQQALGQGPQFIFQYYREEENGRGNFPPRFSGLQFPNYSSELNVNALELDDSALYLCASSLGTGGYEQYFGPGTRLTVT.

J is TRBJ1-1 and V is TRBV7-9; D is ambiguous. Germline V gives CDR1 SEHNR, CDR2 FQNEAQ (reference sequence). V was shortened by 2 bases and J by 7 bases, with 8 bases between the two germline ends. This CDR3 comprises 12 residues. The CDR3 DNA is TGTGCCAGCAGCTTAACAACGCGTGAAGCTTTCTTT. This encodes CASSLTTREAFF.

The rearrangement uses TRBV5-5 and TRBJ1-1; D possibly corresponds to TRBD1 (5 bases). Germline CDR1 reads SGHKS; CDR2 reads YYEKEE (reference sequence). Trimming cost V 4 bases and J 4 bases, with 23 bases left between them. CDR3 length: 17 amino acids. CDR3 nucleotide sequence: TGTGCCAGCAGCGGTGATAGGGCTATAGTCACAGGCACTGAAGCTTTCTTT. The encoded protein is CASSGDRAIVTGTEAFF.

This sequence joins TRBV10-2 and TRBJ1-3, with a possible D match to TRBD1 (5 bases). Trimming pared 3 bases from V and 4 bases from J, leaving 10 bases between. CDR1 and CDR2 from the germline V gene are WSHSY and SAAADI. This CDR3 is 14 amino acids long. This CDR3 reads CASSDLDTGNTIYF. The CDR3 nucleotides read TGCGCCAGCAGTGACCTGGACACAGGAAACACCATATATTTT.

The CDR3 DNA follows: TGTGCCATCAGTGGCGGGACAGGGATTGGAGAGACCCAGTACTTC. It encodes CAISGGTGIGETQYF. This sequence joins TRBV10-3 and TRBJ2-5; 9 bases are a match to TRBD1. The junction had 7 bases not matched to a gene; V was cut back by 4 bases and J by 4 bases. Germline-derived CDR1 and CDR2 are ENHRY and SYGVKD. This CDR3 is 15 amino acids long.

CDR3 residues: CASSLIQGTQETQYF. CDR3 in DNA: TGCGCCAGCAGCTTGATACAGGGGACGCAAGAGACCCAGTACTTC. The chain recombines TRBV5-1 with TRBJ2-5, with 7 bases fitting TRBD1. V gave up 1 base and J gave up 2 bases; unmatched junction bases: 5. This CDR3 contains 15 residues. CDR1 and CDR2 from the germline V gene are SGHRS and YFSETQ. The full variable domain, completed using reference TRBV5-1 and TRBJ2-5, is KAGVTQTPRYLIKTRGQQVTLSCSPISGHRSVSWYQQTPGQGLQFLFEYFSETQRNKGNFPGRFSGRQFSNSRSEMNVSTLELGDSALYLCASSLIQGTQETQYFGPGTRLLVL.

In the case of this clone: The sample contains more than one DNA sequence encoding this CDR3. The chain couples TRBV9 to TRBJ2-1, with 7 bases that match TRBD2. V shed 0 bases and J 4 bases; nucleotides not matched to a gene: 1. This CDR3 is 14 amino acids long. Looked up from germline, CDR1 is SGDLS and CDR2 is YYNGEE. CDR3 nucleotide sequence: TGTGCCAGCAGCGTAGCGGGACTATACAATGAGCAGTTCTTC. Amino acid sequence: CASSVAGLYNEQFF.

V and J are TRBV5-1 and TRBJ1-1; TRBD1 might be the D (5 bases). This CDR3 has 12 residues. Trimming shortened V by 2 bases and J by 7 bases, and 9 bases separated the two germline ends. Per germline, CDR1 SGHRS and CDR2 YFSETQ. CDR3 DNA sequence: TGCGCCAGCAGCTTAGACAGTTTTGAAGCTTTCTTT. Protein sequence: CASSLDSFEAFF.